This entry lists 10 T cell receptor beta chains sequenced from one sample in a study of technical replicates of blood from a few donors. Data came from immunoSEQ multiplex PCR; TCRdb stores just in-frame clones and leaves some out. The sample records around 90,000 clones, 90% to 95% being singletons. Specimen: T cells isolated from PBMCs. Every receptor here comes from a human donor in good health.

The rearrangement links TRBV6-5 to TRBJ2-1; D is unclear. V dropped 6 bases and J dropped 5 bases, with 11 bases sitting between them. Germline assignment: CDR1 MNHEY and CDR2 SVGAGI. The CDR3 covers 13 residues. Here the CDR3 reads CASRKSSDNEQFF. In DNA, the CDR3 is TGTGCCAGCAGAAAATCGAGCGACAATGAGCAGTTCTTC.

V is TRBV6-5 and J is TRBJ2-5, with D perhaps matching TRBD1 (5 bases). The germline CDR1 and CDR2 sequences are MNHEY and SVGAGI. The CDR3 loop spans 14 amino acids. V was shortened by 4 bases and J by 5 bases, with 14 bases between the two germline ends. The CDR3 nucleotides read TGTGCCAGCAGTTCCCACCAGGGTCGGGAGACCCAGTACTTC. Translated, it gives CASSSHQGRETQYF.

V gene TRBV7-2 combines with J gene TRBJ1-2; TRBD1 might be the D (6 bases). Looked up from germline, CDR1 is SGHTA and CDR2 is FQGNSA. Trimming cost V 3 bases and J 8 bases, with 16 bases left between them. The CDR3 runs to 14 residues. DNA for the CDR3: TGTGCCAGCAGCTTGGGGGCCCCGGGTGGGGGCTACACCTTC. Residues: CASSLGAPGGGYTF.

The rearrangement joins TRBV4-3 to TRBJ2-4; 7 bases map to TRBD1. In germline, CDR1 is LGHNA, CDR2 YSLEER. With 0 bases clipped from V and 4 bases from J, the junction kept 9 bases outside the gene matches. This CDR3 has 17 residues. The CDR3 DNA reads TGCGCCAGCAGCCAAGATACTCCCACGGGACAGAAAAACATTCAGTACTTC. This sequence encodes CASSQDTPTGQKNIQYF.

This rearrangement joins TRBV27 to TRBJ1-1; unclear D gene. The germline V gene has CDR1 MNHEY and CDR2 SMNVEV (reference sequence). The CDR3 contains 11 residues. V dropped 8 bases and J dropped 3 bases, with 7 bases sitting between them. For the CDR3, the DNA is TGTGCCAGCTGGGAGGACACTGAAGCTTTCTTT. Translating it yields CASWEDTEAFF.

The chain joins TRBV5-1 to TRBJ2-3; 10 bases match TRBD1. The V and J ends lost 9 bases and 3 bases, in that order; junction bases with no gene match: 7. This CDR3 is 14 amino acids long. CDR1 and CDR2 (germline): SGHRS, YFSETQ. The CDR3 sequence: CAIPPGQGTDTQYF. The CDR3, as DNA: TGCGCCATCCCCCCGGGACAGGGGACAGATACGCAGTATTTT.

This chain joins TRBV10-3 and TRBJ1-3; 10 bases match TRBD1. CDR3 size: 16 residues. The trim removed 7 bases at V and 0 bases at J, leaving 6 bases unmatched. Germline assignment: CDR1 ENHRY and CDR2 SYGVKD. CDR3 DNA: TGTGCCATCATGGGACAGGGGATTAACTCTGGAAACACCATATATTTT. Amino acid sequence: CAIMGQGINSGNTIYF.

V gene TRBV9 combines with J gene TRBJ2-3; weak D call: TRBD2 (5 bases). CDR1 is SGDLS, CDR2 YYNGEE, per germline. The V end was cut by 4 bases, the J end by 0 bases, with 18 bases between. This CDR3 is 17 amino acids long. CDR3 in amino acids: CASSPEGRVASTDTQYF. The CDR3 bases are TGTGCCAGCAGCCCCGAGGGTAGAGTGGCTAGCACAGATACGCAGTATTTT.

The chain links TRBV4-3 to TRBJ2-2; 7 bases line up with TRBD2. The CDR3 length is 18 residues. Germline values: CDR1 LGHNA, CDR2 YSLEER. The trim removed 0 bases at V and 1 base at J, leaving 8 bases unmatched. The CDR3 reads CASSQDWAGRRNTGELFF. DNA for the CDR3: TGCGCCAGCAGCCAAGATTGGGCCGGGAGGAGGAACACCGGGGAGCTGTTTTTT.

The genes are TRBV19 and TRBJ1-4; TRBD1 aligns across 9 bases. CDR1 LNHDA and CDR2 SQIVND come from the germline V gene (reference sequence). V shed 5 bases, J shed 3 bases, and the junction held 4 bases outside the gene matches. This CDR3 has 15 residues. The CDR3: CASSLGTGPNEKLFF. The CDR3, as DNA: TGTGCCAGTAGTCTCGGGACAGGGCCTAATGAAAAACTGTTTTTT.